One T cell receptor (beta chain) is described in this entry. PCR used 60 Vbeta primers and 13 Jbeta primers. Assay used: immunoSEQ multiplex PCR; TCRdb lists only in-frame clones, some missing. In the table there are about 140,000 clones, more than 70% of which are singletons. These data are taken from a study of cytomegalovirus exposure and HLA in healthy donors. V was pared by 5 bases and J by 5 bases, with 18 bases between. Germline CDR1 reads SEHNR; CDR2 reads FQNEAQ (reference sequence). The CDR3 consists of 15 residues. Source material: PBMCs. This TCR was sampled from a man in his fifties in good health and CMV-seronegative. The chain uses TRBV7-9 and TRBJ1-1; D remains unclear. Here the CDR3 reads CASSRPGRGGTEAFF. The CDR3 DNA reads as TGTGCCAGCAGCCGCCCGGGCCGGGGTGGGACTGAAGCTTTCTTT.